A selection of T cell receptor beta chains follows, all from one sample in a study of regulatory T cells in long-lasting Graves disease. A single record per CDR3 protein comes from TCRdb applying MiXCR to the multiplex PCR reads. This repertoire shows 350,000 to 450,000 distinct CDR3 sequences, 14% to 15% found once; its top ten account for over 15%. This same sample was also part of a study on T cells in Graves' hyperthyroidism and ophthalmopathy.

Sequences were derived from peripheral blood mononuclear cells (PBMCs), sampled at new diagnosis, from a patient treated with antithyroid drugs. The receptors stem from a woman in her 30s with Graves disease. CDR3s include the opening cysteine and the closing phenylalanine or tryptophan. Fields, in order: CDR3 DNA, CDR3 protein, J gene, V gene, D gene, clone size. A D gene is named only where the DNA matches it firmly. Size values are once, few and many counts, or a class for expanded clones, and some rows have none.

CDR3 DNA: TGTGCCAGCAGCACCCGGGACGGCTTGAACACTGAAGCTTTCTTT; CDR3 protein: CASSTRDGLNTEAFF; J gene: TRBJ1-1; V gene: TRBV7-9; D gene: -; clone size: -
CDR3 DNA: TGTGCCAGCAGCTTACGCATGCGGCTAGCGGGAGGGGACACCGGGGAGCTGTTTTTT; CDR3 protein: CASSLRMRLAGGDTGELFF; J gene: TRBJ2-2; V gene: TRBV11-2; D gene: TRBD2; clone size: many
CDR3 DNA: TGTGCCAGCAATGGGGAGAGCTCCTACAATGAGCAGTTCTTC; CDR3 protein: CASNGESSYNEQFF; J gene: TRBJ2-1; V gene: TRBV27; D gene: -; clone size: many
CDR3 DNA: TGTGCCAGCACCCAACCTAAAGGGGCGGGAGGGCCTACCGGGGAGCTGTTTTTT; CDR3 protein: CASTQPKGAGGPTGELFF; J gene: TRBJ2-2; V gene: TRBV12-3/TRBV12-4; D gene: TRBD2; clone size: -
CDR3 DNA: TGCGCCAGCAGCTTGGTAGGCGGCGGTAACTATGGCTACACCTTC; CDR3 protein: CASSLVGGGNYGYTF; J gene: TRBJ1-2; V gene: TRBV5-1; D gene: -; clone size: -
CDR3 DNA: TGTGCCAGCTCACCACGCTTAGCGCGTCAGGGCCAGAACACTGAAGCTTTCTTT; CDR3 protein: CASSPRLARQGQNTEAFF; J gene: TRBJ1-1; V gene: TRBV18; D gene: -; clone size: many
CDR3 DNA: TGTGCCAGCAGGACTCCGGACGGCAATCAGCCCCAGCATTTT; CDR3 protein: CASRTPDGNQPQHF; J gene: TRBJ1-5; V gene: TRBV7-9; D gene: -; clone size: -
CDR3 DNA: TGTGCCAGCAGTTTAGCCCTGGGACTGATCTCTGGAAACACCATATATTTT; CDR3 protein: CASSLALGLISGNTIYF; J gene: TRBJ1-3; V gene: TRBV12-3/TRBV12-4; D gene: -; clone size: many
CDR3 DNA: TGCGCCAGCAGCCAAGCTCGCGGTTACGAGCAGTACTTC; CDR3 protein: CASSQARGYEQYF; J gene: TRBJ2-7; V gene: TRBV4-1; D gene: -; clone size: many
CDR3 DNA: TGCAGTGCTAGATGGCACGGACCGCAACGAGAGCAGTACTTC; CDR3 protein: CSARWHGPQREQYF; J gene: TRBJ2-7; V gene: TRBV20-1; D gene: -; clone size: many
CDR3 DNA: TGTGCCATCAGTGAGAGGGGAGCTGCCTATGGCTACACCTTC; CDR3 protein: CAISERGAAYGYTF; J gene: TRBJ1-2; V gene: TRBV10-3; D gene: -; clone size: few
CDR3 DNA: TGTGCCAGCAGAGGGACAGGTGATAACTATGGCTACACCTTC; CDR3 protein: CASRGTGDNYGYTF; J gene: TRBJ1-2; V gene: TRBV6-1; D gene: TRBD1; clone size: many
CDR3 DNA: TGTGCCATCTCTATCACCCCCGGGGCCATAGCTAGCGGGGGTACCGGGGAGCTGGTTTTT; CDR3 protein: CAISITPGAIASGGTGELVF; J gene: TRBJ2-2; V gene: TRBV10-3; D gene: TRBD2; clone size: -
CDR3 DNA: TGCGCCAGCAGCCGACAGGGAGCTGATGGCTACACCTTC; CDR3 protein: CASSRQGADGYTF; J gene: TRBJ1-2; V gene: TRBV10-2; D gene: TRBD1; clone size: -
CDR3 DNA: TGCGCCAGCAGACGTACGGGACTAGCGGGAGGGCCAGGCTCCTACGAGCAGTACTTC; CDR3 protein: CASRRTGLAGGPGSYEQYF; J gene: TRBJ2-7; V gene: TRBV4-1; D gene: TRBD2; clone size: -
CDR3 DNA: TGTGCCAGCAGTGAAGCTACCGGGACTAGCGGGATGAACACCGGGGAGCTGTTTTTT; CDR3 protein: CASSEATGTSGMNTGELFF; J gene: TRBJ2-2; V gene: TRBV2; D gene: TRBD2; clone size: many
CDR3 DNA: TGTGCCAGCAGTTACCTACAAAGGATGAGCTACGAGCAGTACTTC; CDR3 protein: CASSYLQRMSYEQYF; J gene: TRBJ2-7; V gene: TRBV6-9; D gene: -; clone size: -
CDR3 DNA: TGCAGTGCTAGAGATCGGGCTAGCGGGACCAGCTCCTACAATGAGCAGTTCTTC; CDR3 protein: CSARDRASGTSSYNEQFF; J gene: TRBJ2-1; V gene: TRBV20-1; D gene: TRBD2; clone size: many
CDR3 DNA: TGTGCCTGGAGTCAGGGGCGAACCCCCACAGATACGCAGTATTTT; CDR3 protein: CAWSQGRTPTDTQYF; J gene: TRBJ2-3; V gene: TRBV30; D gene: -; clone size: -
CDR3 DNA: TGTGCCAGCAGTCCCAGACTAGCGGGAGGGCCCCTAGGGTTC; CDR3 protein: CASSPRLAGGPLGF; J gene: TRBJ2-5; V gene: TRBV27; D gene: TRBD2; clone size: few
CDR3 DNA: TGTGCCGGCAGCGCCTCTCCCTATGGCTACACCTTC; CDR3 protein: CAGSASPYGYTF; J gene: TRBJ1-2; V gene: TRBV9; D gene: -; clone size: few
CDR3 DNA: TGCGCCAGCAGATCGTCAGGGAAAATAGCGGGAGGGAACACAGATACGCAGCATTTT; CDR3 protein: CASRSSGKIAGGNTDTQHF; J gene: TRBJ1-5; V gene: TRBV5-1; D gene: -; clone size: few
CDR3 DNA: TGTGCCAGCAGTAGGGGTTACTCTGGAAACACCATATATTTT; CDR3 protein: CASSRGYSGNTIYF; J gene: TRBJ1-3; V gene: TRBV6-4; D gene: -; clone size: few
CDR3 DNA: TGTGCCAGCAGCCAGGGATACGCCAATCAGCCCCAGCATTTT; CDR3 protein: CASSQGYANQPQHF; J gene: TRBJ1-5; V gene: TRBV3-1; D gene: -; clone size: many
CDR3 DNA: TGTGCCAGCAGAGGGGTAGCGGGGAGCACAGATACGCAGTATTTT; CDR3 protein: CASRGVAGSTDTQYF; J gene: TRBJ2-3; V gene: TRBV2; D gene: TRBD2; clone size: many
CDR3 DNA: TGTGCCAGCAGAACCGGGACAGCGATGAACACTGAAGCTTTCTTT; CDR3 protein: CASRTGTAMNTEAFF; J gene: TRBJ1-1; V gene: TRBV3-1; D gene: TRBD1; clone size: many
CDR3 DNA: TGTGCCAGCAGCTTCCCGCTAGCGGGAGACCGCCCAGATACGCAGTATTTT; CDR3 protein: CASSFPLAGDRPDTQYF; J gene: TRBJ2-3; V gene: TRBV9; D gene: TRBD2; clone size: many
CDR3 DNA: TGTGCCAGCAGCTCTTACTCCTACGAGCAGTACTTC; CDR3 protein: CASSSYSYEQYF; J gene: TRBJ2-7; V gene: TRBV7-9; D gene: -; clone size: few
CDR3 DNA: TGTGCCAGCTCACCATTGCGGGAGATGACAGATACGCAGTATTTT; CDR3 protein: CASSPLREMTDTQYF; J gene: TRBJ2-3; V gene: TRBV18; D gene: TRBD2; clone size: many
CDR3 DNA: TGTGCCACCAGCGACACCCCGGGACTAGCAGTAAACAATGAGCAGTTCTTC; CDR3 protein: CATSDTPGLAVNNEQFF; J gene: TRBJ2-1; V gene: TRBV15; D gene: TRBD2; clone size: many
CDR3 DNA: TGTGCCAGCAGCTTGTTGACTAGCGGGAGGGGCACAGATACGCAGTATTTT; CDR3 protein: CASSLLTSGRGTDTQYF; J gene: TRBJ2-3; V gene: TRBV9; D gene: TRBD2; clone size: few
CDR3 DNA: TGCGCCAGCAGTTCTGATAAGGCTAATGAAAAACTGTTTTTT; CDR3 protein: CASSSDKANEKLFF; J gene: TRBJ1-4; V gene: TRBV5-1; D gene: -; clone size: -
CDR3 DNA: TGTGCCAGCAGTGGTCCGGGACAGGGTGGTAATTCACCCCTCCACTTT; CDR3 protein: CASSGPGQGGNSPLHF; J gene: TRBJ1-6; V gene: TRBV6-1; D gene: TRBD1; clone size: many
CDR3 DNA: TGCAGTGCTAGTTTTCTGTATGCGGGCTATGGCTACACCTTC; CDR3 protein: CSASFLYAGYGYTF; J gene: TRBJ1-2; V gene: TRBV20-1; D gene: -; clone size: -
CDR3 DNA: TGTGCCTGGACTTATGGGGGAGCCGGGTATGGCTACACCTTC; CDR3 protein: CAWTYGGAGYGYTF; J gene: TRBJ1-2; V gene: TRBV30; D gene: -; clone size: many
CDR3 DNA: TGTGCCTGCCACCGTCCGGGGTCCTACGAGCAGTACTTC; CDR3 protein: CACHRPGSYEQYF; J gene: TRBJ2-7; V gene: TRBV30; D gene: -; clone size: few
CDR3 DNA: TGTGCCAGCCAGGGAAGCGGAAATAGTCAGGCAATCAATCAGCCCCAGCATTTT; CDR3 protein: CASQGSGNSQAINQPQHF; J gene: TRBJ1-5; V gene: TRBV6-1; D gene: -; clone size: many
CDR3 DNA: TGTGCCAGCAGTGTACCAGGGTCCCACGAGCAGTACTTC; CDR3 protein: CASSVPGSHEQYF; J gene: TRBJ2-7; V gene: TRBV27; D gene: -; clone size: -
CDR3 DNA: TGTGCCAGCAGCCAAGGGGGTGGGCAGAATCAGCCCCAGCATTTT; CDR3 protein: CASSQGGGQNQPQHF; J gene: TRBJ1-5; V gene: TRBV3-1; D gene: -; clone size: many
CDR3 DNA: TGTGCCAGCAGTGAATATATTACTGGTGGCACAGATACGCAGTATTTT; CDR3 protein: CASSEYITGGTDTQYF; J gene: TRBJ2-3; V gene: TRBV6-1; D gene: -; clone size: many
CDR3 DNA: TGTGCCAGCAGTCCCTGGACTAGCGGGAGTGGGAATGAGCAGTTCTTC; CDR3 protein: CASSPWTSGSGNEQFF; J gene: TRBJ2-1; V gene: TRBV27; D gene: TRBD2; clone size: many
CDR3 DNA: TGTGCCAGCGAGAGGCAGGGTCGGGCAACTAATGAAAAACTGTTTTTT; CDR3 protein: CASERQGRATNEKLFF; J gene: TRBJ1-4; V gene: TRBV6-2/TRBV6-3; D gene: -; clone size: -
CDR3 DNA: TGTGCCAGTAGTCCCACCAGGGGCCCTCACTACGAGCAGTACTTC; CDR3 protein: CASSPTRGPHYEQYF; J gene: TRBJ2-7; V gene: TRBV19; D gene: -; clone size: -